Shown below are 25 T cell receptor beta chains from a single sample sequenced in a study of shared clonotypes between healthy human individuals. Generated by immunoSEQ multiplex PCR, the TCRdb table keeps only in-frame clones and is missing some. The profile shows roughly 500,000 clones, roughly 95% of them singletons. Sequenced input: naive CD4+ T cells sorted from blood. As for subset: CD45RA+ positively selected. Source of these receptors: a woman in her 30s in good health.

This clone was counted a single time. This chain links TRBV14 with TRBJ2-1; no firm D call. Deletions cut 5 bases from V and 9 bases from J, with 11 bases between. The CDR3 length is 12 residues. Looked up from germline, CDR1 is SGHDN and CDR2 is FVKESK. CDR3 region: CASSGQAGEQFF. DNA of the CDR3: TGTGCCAGCAGCGGGCAAGCCGGTGAGCAGTTCTTC.

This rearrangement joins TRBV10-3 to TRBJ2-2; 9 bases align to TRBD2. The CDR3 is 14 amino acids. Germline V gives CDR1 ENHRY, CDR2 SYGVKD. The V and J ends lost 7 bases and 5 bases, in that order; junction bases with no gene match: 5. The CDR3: CAIKREAETGELFF. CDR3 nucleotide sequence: TGTGCCATCAAGCGGGAGGCGGAAACCGGGGAGCTGTTTTTT.

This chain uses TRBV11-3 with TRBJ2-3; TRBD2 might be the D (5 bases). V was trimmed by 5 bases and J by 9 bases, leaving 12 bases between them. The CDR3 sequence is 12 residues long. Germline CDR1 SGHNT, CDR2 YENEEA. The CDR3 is CASSPPEGTQYF. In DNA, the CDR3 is TGTGCCAGCAGCCCGCCCGAGGGAACGCAGTATTTT.

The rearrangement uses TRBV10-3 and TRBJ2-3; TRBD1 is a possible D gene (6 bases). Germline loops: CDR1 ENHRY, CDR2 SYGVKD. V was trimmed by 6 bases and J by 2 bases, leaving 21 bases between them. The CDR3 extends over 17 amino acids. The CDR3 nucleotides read TGTGCCATCAGCCGTACCACTCCGGACAGAATCACAGATACGCAGTATTTT. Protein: CAISRTTPDRITDTQYF.

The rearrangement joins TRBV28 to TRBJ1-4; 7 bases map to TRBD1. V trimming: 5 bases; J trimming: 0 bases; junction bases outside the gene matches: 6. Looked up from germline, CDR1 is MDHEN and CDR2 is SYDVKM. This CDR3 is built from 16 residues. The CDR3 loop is CASSPSGGATNEKLFF. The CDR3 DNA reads TGTGCCAGCAGTCCATCAGGGGGAGCAACTAATGAAAAACTGTTTTTT.

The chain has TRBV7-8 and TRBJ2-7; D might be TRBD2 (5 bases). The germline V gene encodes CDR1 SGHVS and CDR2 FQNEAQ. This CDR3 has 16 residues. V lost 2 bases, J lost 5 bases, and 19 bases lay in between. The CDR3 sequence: CASSLSGGSVTHEQYF. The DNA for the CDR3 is TGTGCCAGCAGCTTATCGGGCGGTAGCGTTACCCACGAGCAGTACTTC.

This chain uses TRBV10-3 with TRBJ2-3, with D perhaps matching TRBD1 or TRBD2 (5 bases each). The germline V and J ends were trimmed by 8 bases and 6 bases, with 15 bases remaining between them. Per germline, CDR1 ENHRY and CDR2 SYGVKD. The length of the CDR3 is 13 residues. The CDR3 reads CAIGADWGDTQYF. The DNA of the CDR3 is TGTGCCATCGGAGCCGACTGGGGGGATACGCAGTATTTT.

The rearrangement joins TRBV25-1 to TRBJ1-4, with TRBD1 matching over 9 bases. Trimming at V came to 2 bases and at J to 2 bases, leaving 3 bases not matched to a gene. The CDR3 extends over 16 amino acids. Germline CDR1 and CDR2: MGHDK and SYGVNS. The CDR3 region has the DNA TGTGCCAGCAGTGAAGGGACAGGGAGGACTAATGAAAAACTGTTTTTT. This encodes CASSEGTGRTNEKLFF.

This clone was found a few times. CDR3 in amino acids: CARKPNSYEQYF. The CDR3 DNA reads TGTGCCAGAAAGCCTAATTCCTACGAGCAGTACTTC. The chain links TRBV9 to TRBJ2-7; D unclear. Germline CDR1 and CDR2: SGDLS and YYNGEE. The CDR3 contains 12 residues. Trimming took 8 bases from V and 1 from J, leaving 10 bases between them.

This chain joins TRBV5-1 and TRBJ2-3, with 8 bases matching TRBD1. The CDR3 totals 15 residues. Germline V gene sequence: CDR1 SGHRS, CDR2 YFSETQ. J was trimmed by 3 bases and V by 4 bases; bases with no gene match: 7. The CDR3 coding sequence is TGCGCCAGCAGCGTGGGACAGGCACAAACAGATACGCAGTATTTT. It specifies CASSVGQAQTDTQYF.

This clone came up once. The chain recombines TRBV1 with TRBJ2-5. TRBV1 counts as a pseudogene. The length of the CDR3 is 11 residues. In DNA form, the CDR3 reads TGCACCAGCAGCCAAGAAAAGACCCAGTACTTC. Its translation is CTSSQEKTQYF.

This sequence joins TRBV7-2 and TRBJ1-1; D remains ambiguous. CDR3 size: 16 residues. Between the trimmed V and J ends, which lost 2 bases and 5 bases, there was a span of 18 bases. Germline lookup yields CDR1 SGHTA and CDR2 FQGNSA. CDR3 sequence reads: CASSLFVGIWETEAFF. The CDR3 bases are TGTGCCAGCAGCTTATTCGTTGGGATTTGGGAAACTGAAGCTTTCTTT.

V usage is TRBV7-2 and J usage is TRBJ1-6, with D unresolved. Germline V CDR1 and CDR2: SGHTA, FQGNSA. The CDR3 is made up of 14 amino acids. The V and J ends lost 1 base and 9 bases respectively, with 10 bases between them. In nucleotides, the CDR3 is TGTGCCAGCAGCTTAGGGTCTGTAACTTCACCCCTCCACTTT. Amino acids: CASSLGSVTSPLHF. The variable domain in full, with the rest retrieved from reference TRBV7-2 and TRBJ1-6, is GAGVSQSPSNKVTEKGKDVELRCDPISGHTALYWYRQSLGQGLEFLIYFQGNSAPDKSGLPSDRFSAERTGGSVSTLTIQRTQQEDSAVYLCASSLGSVTSPLHFGNGTRLTVT.

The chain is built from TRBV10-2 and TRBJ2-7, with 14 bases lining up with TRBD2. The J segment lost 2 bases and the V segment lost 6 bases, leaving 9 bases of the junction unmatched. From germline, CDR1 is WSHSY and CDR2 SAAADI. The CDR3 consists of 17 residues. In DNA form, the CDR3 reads TGCGCCAGCAGAACCGGGACTAGCGGGGGCTCCCCCTACGAGCAGTACTTC. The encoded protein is CASRTGTSGGSPYEQYF.

The CDR3 spells CASSQDLLGAPNYGYTF. CDR3 coding DNA: TGCGCCAGCAGCCAAGATCTCTTAGGGGCTCCTAACTATGGCTACACCTTC. The chain employs TRBV4-1 and TRBJ1-2; the D gene is possibly TRBD1 (5 bases). V was pared by 0 bases and J by 0 bases, with 14 bases between. CDR1 MGHRA and CDR2 YSYEKL come from the germline V gene. The CDR3 contains 17 residues.

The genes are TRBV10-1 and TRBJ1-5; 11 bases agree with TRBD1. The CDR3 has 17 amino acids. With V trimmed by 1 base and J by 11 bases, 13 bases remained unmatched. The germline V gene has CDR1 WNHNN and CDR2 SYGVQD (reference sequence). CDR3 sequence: CASSEYRDRGYPWAQHF. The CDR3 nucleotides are TGCGCCAGCAGTGAGTACCGGGACAGGGGGTACCCTTGGGCCCAGCATTTT.

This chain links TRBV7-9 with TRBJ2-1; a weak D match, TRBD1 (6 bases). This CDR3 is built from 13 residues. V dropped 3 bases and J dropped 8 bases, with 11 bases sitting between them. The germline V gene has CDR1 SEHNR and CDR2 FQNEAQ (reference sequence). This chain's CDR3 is CASSFGSGDEQFF. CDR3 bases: TGTGCCAGCAGCTTTGGCTCAGGGGATGAGCAGTTCTTC.

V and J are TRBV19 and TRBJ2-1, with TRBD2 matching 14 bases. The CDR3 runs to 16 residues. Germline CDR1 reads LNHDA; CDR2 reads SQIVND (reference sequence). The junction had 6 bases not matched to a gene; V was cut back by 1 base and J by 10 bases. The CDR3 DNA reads TGTGCCAGTAGTATAGGGACTAGCGGGAGGTCGGGCGAGCAGTTCTTC. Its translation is CASSIGTSGRSGEQFF.

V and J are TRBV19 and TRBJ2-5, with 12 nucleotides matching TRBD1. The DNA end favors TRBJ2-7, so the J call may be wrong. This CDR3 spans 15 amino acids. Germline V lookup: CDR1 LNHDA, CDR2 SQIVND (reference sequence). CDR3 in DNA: TGTGCCAGCGCCGGGACAGGGGGCGCAAACCACGAGCAGTACTTC. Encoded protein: CASAGTGGANHEQYF.

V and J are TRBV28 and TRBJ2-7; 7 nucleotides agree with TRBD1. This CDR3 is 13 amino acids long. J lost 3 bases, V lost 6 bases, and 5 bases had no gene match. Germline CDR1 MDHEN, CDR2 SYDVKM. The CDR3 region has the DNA TGTGCCAGCAGGGCGACAGGGCTCTACGAGCAGTACTTC. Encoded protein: CASRATGLYEQYF. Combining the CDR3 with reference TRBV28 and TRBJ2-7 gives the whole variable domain DVKVTQSSRYLVKRTGEKVFLECVQDMDHENMFWYRQDPGLGLRLIYFSYDVKMKEKGDIPEGYSVSREKKERFSLILESASTNQTSMYLCASRATGLYEQYFGPGTRLTVT.

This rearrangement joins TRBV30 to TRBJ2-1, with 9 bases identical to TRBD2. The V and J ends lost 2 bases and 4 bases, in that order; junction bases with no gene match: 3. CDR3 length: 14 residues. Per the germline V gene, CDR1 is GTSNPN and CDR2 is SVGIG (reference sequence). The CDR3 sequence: CAWSRGLAYNEQFF. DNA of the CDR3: TGTGCCTGGAGTAGGGGACTAGCTTACAATGAGCAGTTCTTC.

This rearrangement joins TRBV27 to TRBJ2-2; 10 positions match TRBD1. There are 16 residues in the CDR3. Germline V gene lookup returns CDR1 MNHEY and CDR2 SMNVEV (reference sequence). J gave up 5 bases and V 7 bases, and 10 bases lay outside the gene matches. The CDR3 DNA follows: TGTGCCAGCACAACCCGGGACAGGGGCGAGACCGGGGAGCTGTTTTTT. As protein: CASTTRDRGETGELFF.

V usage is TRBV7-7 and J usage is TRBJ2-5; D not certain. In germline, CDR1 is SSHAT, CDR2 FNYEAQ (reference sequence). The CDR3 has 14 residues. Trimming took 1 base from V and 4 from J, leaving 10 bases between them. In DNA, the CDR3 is TGTGCCAGCAGCTTAGGTAGTACGGCAGAGACCCAGTACTTC. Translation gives CASSLGSTAETQYF.

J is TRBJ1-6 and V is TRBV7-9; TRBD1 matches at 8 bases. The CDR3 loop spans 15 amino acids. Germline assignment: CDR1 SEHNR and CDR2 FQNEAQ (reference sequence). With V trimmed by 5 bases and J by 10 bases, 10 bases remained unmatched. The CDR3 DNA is TGTGCCAGCAGCACCAGCAGGGGGCTAGAGTCACCCCTCCACTTT. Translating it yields CASSTSRGLESPLHF.

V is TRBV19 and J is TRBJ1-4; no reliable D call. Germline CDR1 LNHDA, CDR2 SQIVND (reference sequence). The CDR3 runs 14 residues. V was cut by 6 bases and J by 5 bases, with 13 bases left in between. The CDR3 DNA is TGTGCCAGTAGCAAGGTTGGGAGGAATGAAAAACTGTTTTTT. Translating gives CASSKVGRNEKLFF.